This TCR beta chain was recovered during a study of radiotherapy plus CTLA-4 blockade in lung cancer. On the study more broadly: There were objective responses in 18% of patients, and roughly 32% had disease control.

This clone occurred once. Focal radiation with ipilimumab CTLA-4 blockade was given to patients with chemo-refractory metastatic non-small-cell lung cancer. Libraries were prepared by immunoSEQ multiplex PCR; TCRdb keeps only in-frame clonotypes and omits some of them. The sample lists 80,000 or so clones; around 81% were seen once. The receptor comes from a human donor with non-small cell lung cancer who had a partial response to radiotherapy plus ipilimumab. Some clones in this sample may be carry-over from other donors' samples. Sequencing used peripheral blood, obtained from a patient treated with radiotherapy plus ipilimumab.

DNA for the CDR3: TGTGCCAGCAGCTTGGACAGGGGAGGAATGAACACTGAAGCTTTCTTT. Translating it yields CASSLDRGGMNTEAFF. The V call is TRBV5-8, the J call TRBJ1-1, with 7 bases identical to TRBD1. Germline values: CDR1 SGHTS, CDR2 YDEGEE. Germline trimming cut 0 bases from V and 0 bases from J; bases unmatched to any gene: 5. The CDR3 has 16 residues.